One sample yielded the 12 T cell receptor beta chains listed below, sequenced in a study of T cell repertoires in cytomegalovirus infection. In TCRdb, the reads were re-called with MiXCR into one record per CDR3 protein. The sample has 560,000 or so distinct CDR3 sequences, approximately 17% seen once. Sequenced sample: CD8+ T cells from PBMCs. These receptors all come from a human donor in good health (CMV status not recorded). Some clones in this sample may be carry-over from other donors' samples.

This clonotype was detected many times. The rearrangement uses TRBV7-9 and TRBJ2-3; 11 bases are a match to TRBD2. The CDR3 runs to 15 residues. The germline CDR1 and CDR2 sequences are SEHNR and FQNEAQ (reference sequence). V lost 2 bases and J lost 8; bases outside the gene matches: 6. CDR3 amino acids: CASSLKLAGDGTQYF. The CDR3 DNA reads TGTGCCAGCAGCTTAAAACTAGCGGGAGACGGTACGCAGTATTTT.

The CDR3 region is CASTRGGNEQFF. The CDR3 DNA reads as TGTGCCAGCACCCGCGGGGGGAATGAGCAGTTCTTC. This sequence joins TRBV27 and TRBJ2-1; the match to TRBD2 covers 8 bases. Germline CDR1 MNHEY, CDR2 SMNVEV (reference sequence). The CDR3 is 12 residues long. The V and J ends lost 7 bases and 7 bases, in that order; junction bases with no gene match: 3.

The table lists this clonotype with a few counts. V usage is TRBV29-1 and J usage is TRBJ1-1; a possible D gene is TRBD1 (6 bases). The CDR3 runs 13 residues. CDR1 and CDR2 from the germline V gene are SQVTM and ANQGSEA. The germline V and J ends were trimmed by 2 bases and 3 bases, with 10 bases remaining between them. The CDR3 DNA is TGCAGCGTTGAAACACAGGGATACACTGAAGCTTTCTTT. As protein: CSVETQGYTEAFF.

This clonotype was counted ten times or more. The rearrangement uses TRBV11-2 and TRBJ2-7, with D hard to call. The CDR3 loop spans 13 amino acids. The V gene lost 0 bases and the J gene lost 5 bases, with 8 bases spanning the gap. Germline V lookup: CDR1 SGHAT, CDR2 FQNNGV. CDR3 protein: CASSLEILNEQYF. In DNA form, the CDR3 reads TGTGCCAGCAGCTTAGAGATCCTCAACGAGCAGTACTTC.

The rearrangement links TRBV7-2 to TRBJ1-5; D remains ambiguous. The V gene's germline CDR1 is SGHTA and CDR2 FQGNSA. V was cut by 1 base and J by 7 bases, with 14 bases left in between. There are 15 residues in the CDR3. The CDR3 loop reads CASSLGVLKPQPQHF. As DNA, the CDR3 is TGTGCCAGCAGCTTAGGAGTGTTAAAACCACAGCCCCAGCATTTT.

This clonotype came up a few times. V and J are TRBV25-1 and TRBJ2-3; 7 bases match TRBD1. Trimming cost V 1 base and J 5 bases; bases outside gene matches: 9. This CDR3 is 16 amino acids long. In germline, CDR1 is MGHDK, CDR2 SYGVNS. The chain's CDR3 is CASSEFMTGLKDTQYF. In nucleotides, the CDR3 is TGTGCCAGCAGTGAATTTATGACAGGGCTCAAAGATACGCAGTATTTT.

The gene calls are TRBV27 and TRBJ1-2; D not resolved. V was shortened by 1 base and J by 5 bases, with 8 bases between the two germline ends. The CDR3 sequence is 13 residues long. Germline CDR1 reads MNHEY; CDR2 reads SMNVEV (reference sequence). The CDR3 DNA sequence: TGTGCCAGCAGTTTATACAGCGGGTATGGCTACACCTTC. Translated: CASSLYSGYGYTF.

Here the CDR3 reads CASSFGTAQYSGANVLTF. CDR3 in DNA: TGCGCCAGCAGCTTCGGGACAGCCCAATACTCTGGGGCCAACGTCCTGACTTTC. The V gene is TRBV5-1, the J gene TRBJ2-6, with 7 bases fitting TRBD1. Looked up from germline, CDR1 is SGHRS and CDR2 is YFSETQ. Germline trimming cut 2 bases from V and 0 bases from J; bases unmatched to any gene: 8. This CDR3 contains 18 residues.

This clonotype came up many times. CDR3 sequence (DNA): TGTGCCAGCAGTTTGGGACACCCGAACACCGGGGAGCTGTTTTTT. Translation gives CASSLGHPNTGELFF. The chain carries TRBV27 and TRBJ2-2, with TRBD1 as a possible D gene (6 bases). Germline assignment: CDR1 MNHEY and CDR2 SMNVEV (reference sequence). The V gene lost 3 bases and the J gene lost 0 bases, with 8 bases spanning the gap. The CDR3 is 15 residues long.

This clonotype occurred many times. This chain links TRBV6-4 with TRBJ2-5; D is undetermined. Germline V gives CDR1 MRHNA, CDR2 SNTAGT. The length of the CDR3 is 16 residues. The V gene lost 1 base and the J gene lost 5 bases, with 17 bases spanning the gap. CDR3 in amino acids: CASSDWVGNAGETQYF. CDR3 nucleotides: TGTGCCAGCAGTGACTGGGTTGGGAATGCCGGTGAGACCCAGTACTTC.

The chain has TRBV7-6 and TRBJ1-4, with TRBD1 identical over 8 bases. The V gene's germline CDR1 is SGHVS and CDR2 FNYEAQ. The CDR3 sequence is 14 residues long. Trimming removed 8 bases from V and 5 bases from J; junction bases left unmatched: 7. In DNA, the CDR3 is TGTGCCAGCGAAGGCAGGGGGCCAAATGAAAAACTGTTTTTT. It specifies CASEGRGPNEKLFF.

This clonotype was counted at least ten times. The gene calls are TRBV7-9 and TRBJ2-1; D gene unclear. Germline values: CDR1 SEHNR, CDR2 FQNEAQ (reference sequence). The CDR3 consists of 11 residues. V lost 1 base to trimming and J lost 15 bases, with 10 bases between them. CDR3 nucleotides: TGTGCCAGCAGCTTAGACCGTGGACGGTTCTTC. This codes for CASSLDRGRFF.